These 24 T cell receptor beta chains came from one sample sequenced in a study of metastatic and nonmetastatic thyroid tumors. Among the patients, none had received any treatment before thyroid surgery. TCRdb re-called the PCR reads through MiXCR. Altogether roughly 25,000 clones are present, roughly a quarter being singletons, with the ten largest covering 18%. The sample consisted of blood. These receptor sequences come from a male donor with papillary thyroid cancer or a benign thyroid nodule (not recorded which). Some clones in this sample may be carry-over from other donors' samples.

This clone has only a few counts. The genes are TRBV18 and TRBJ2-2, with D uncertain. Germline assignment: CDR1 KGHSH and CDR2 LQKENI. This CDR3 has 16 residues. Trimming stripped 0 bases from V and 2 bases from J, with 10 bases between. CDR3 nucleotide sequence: TGTGCCAGCTCACCACCGTTAGATAGCAACACCGGGGAGCTGTTTTTT. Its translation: CASSPPLDSNTGELFF.

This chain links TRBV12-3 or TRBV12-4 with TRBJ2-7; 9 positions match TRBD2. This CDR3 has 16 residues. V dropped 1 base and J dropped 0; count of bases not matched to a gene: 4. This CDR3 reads CASSLEAGGGSYEQYF. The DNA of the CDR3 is TGTGCCAGCAGTTTAGAGGCGGGAGGGGGCTCCTACGAGCAGTACTTC.

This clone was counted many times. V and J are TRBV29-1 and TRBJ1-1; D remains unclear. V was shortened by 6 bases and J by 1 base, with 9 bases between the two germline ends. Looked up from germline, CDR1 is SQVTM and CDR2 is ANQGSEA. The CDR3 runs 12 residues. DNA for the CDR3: TGCAGCGTGTTAAACAGGAACACTGAAGCTTTCTTT. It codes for CSVLNRNTEAFF.

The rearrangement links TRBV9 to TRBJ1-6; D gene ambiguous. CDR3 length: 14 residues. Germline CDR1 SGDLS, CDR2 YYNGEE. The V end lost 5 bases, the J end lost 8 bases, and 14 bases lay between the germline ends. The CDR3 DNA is TGTGCCAGCAGTGAGGGATATTTCGATTCACCCCTCCACTTT. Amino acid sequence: CASSEGYFDSPLHF.

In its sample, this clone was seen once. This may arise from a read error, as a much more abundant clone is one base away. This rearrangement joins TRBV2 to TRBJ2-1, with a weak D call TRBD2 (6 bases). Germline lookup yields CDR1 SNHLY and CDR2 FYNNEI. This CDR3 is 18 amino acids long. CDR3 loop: CAGSEAKEGSAAYNEQFF. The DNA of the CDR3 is TGTGCCGGCAGTGAAGCTAAGGAGGGTAGCGCAGCCTACAATGAGCAGTTCTTC.

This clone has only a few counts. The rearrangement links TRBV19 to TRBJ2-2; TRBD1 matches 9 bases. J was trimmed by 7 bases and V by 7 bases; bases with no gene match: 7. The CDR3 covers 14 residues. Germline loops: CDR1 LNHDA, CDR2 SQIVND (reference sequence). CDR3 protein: CASTGGQGSGELFF. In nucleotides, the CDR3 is TGTGCCAGTACGGGGGGACAGGGAAGCGGGGAGCTGTTTTTT. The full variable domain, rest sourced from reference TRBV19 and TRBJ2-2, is DGGITQSPKYLFRKEGQNVTLSCEQNLNHDAMYWYRQDPGQGLRLIYYSQIVNDFQKGDIAEGYSVSREKKESFPLTVTSAQKNPTAFYLCASTGGQGSGELFFGEGSRLTVL.

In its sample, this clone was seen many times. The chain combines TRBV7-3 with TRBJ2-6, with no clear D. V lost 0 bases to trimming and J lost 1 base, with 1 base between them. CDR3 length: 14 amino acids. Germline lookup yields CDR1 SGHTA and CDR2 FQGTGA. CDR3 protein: CASSLTSGANVLTF. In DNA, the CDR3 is TGTGCCAGCAGCTTAACGTCTGGGGCCAACGTCCTGACTTTC.

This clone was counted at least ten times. In nucleotides, the CDR3 is TGCGCCAGCAGCCTCTTGGAGACCCAGTACTTC. Its translation is CASSLLETQYF. J is TRBJ2-5 and V is TRBV10-2; D unclear. The CDR3 is 11 residues long. V was shortened by 6 bases and J by 5 bases, with 7 bases between the two germline ends. Germline assignment: CDR1 WSHSY and CDR2 SAAADI.

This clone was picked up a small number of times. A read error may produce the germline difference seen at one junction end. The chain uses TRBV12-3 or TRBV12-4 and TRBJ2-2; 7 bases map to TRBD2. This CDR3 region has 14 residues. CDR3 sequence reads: CACTMGGNTWELFF. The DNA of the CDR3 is TGTGCCTGCACCATGGGGGGGAACACCTGGGAGCTGTTTTTT.

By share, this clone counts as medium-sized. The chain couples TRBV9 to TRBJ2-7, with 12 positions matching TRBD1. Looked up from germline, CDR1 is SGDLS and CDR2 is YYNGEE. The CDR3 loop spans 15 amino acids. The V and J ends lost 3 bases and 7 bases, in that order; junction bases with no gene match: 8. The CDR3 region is CASSDPGQGAEEQYF. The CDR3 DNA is TGTGCCAGCAGCGACCCGGGACAGGGGGCGGAAGAGCAGTACTTC.

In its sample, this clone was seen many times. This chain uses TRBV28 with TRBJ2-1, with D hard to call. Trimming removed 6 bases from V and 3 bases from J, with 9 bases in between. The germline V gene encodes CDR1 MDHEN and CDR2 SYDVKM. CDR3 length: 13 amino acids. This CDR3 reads CASSTTDYNEQFF. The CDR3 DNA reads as TGTGCCAGCAGCACTACGGACTACAATGAGCAGTTCTTC.

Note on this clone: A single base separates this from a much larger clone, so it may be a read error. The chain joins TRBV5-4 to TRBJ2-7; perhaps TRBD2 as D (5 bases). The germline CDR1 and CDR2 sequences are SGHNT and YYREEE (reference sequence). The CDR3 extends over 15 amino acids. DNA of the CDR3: TGCGCCAGCATCTCGAGAGCGGTAAGCTCCTACGAGCAGTACTTC. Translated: CASISRAVSSYEQYF. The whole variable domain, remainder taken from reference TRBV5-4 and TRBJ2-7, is ETGVTQSPTHLIKTRGQQVTLRCSSQSGHNTVSWYQQALGQGPQFIFQYYREEENGRGNFPPRFSGLQFPNYSSELNVNALELDDSALYLCASISRAVSSYEQYFGPGTRLTVT.

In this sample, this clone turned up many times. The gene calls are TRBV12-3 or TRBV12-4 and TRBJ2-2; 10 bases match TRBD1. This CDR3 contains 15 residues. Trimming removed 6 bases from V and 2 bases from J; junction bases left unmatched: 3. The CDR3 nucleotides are TGTGCCAGCAGAAGACAGGGGGCAAACACCGGGGAGCTGTTTTTT. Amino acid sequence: CASRRQGANTGELFF.

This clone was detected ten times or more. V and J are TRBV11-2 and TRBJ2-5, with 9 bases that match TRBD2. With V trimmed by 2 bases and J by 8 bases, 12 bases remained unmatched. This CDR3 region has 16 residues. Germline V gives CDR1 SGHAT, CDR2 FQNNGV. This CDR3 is CASSLHQWASGITQYF. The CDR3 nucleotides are TGTGCCAGCAGCTTACATCAGTGGGCTAGCGGGATCACCCAGTACTTC.

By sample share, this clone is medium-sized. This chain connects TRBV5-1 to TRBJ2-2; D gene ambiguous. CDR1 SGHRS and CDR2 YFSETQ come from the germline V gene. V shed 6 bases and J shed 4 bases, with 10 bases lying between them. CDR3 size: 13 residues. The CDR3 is CASKLQATGELFF. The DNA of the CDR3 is TGCGCCAGCAAATTACAAGCCACCGGGGAGCTGTTTTTT.

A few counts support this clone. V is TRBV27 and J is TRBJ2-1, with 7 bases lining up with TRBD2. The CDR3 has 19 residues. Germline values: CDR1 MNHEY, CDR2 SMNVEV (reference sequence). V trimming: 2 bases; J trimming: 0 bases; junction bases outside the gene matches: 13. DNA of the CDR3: TGTGCCAGCAGTTTAAGAACCCAAGGGCGGGGGAGCTCCTACAATGAGCAGTTCTTC. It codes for CASSLRTQGRGSSYNEQFF.

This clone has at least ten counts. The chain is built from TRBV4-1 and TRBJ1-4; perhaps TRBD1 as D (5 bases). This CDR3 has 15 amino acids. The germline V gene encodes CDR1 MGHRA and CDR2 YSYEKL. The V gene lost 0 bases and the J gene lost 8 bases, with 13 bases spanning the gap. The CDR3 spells CASSQDGGGKEKLFF. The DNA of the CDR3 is TGCGCCAGCAGCCAAGATGGGGGGGGAAAGGAAAAACTGTTTTTT.

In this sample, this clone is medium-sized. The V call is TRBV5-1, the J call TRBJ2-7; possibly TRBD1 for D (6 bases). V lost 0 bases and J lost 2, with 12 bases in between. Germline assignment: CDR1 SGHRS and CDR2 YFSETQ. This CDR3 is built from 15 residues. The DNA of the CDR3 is TGCGCCAGCAGCTTGGAGGGGACAAGCACCTACGAGCAGTACTTC. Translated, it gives CASSLEGTSTYEQYF.

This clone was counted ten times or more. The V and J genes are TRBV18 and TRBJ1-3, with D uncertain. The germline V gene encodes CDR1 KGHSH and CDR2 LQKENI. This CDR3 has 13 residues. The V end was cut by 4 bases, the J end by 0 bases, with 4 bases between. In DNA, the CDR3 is TGTGCCAGCTCACGATTCTCTGGAAACACCATATATTTT. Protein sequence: CASSRFSGNTIYF.

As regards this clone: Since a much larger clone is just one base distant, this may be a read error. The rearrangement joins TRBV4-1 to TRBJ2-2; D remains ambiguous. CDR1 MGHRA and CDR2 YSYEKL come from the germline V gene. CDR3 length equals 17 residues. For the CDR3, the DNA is TGCGCCATCAGCCAAGAGACACATCTTAGAGGAACCGGGGAGCTGTTTTTT. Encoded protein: CAISQETHLRGTGELFF.

In DNA form, the CDR3 reads TGCAGTGCCAGCGGGGTTGACAGGGGGACCTATGGCTACACCTTC. Translating gives CSASGVDRGTYGYTF. The V gene is TRBV20-1, the J gene TRBJ1-2, with 9 positions matching TRBD1. V lost 6 bases, J lost 4 bases, and 12 bases stayed unmatched. CDR3 length: 15 amino acids. Germline V lookup: CDR1 DFQATT, CDR2 SNEGSKA (reference sequence).

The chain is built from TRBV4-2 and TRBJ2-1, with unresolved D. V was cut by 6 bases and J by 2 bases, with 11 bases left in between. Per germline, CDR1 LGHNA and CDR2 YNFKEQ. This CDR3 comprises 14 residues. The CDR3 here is CASRLDGAYNEQFF. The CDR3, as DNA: TGTGCCAGCAGATTGGACGGAGCCTACAATGAGCAGTTCTTC.

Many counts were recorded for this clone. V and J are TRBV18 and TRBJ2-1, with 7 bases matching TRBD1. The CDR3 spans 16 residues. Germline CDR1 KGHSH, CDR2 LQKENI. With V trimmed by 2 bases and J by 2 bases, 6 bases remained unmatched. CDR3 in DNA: TGTGCCAGCTCACCAGGCTGGGACAGAGCCTACAATGAGCAGTTCTTC. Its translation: CASSPGWDRAYNEQFF.

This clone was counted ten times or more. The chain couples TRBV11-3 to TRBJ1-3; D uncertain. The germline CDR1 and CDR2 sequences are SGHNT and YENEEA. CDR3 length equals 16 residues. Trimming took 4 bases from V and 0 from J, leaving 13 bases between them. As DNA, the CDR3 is TGTGCCAGCAGCTCCGACCGAACAAGCTCTGGAAACACCATATATTTT. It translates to CASSSDRTSSGNTIYF.